What follows is one T cell receptor (beta chain) and its context. The specificity of this receptor is unknown. Libraries were constructed by 5' RACE. The input for every TCR library was approximately 3,500 ng of total RNA. For each sample, cDNA synthesis with SMARTScribe reverse transcriptase was split into eight separate reactions. During cDNA synthesis, template switching was used to introduce unique molecular identifiers that contained a 6-nucleotide sample barcode. Amplification of TCRalpha and TCRbeta cDNA involved two nested PCRs of roughly 16 and 10 cycles, and each PCR was followed by bead purification. Before amplification, cDNA was treated with uracil DNA-glycosylase and purified using the QIAquick PCR purification kit. In the second PCR, Illumina TruSeq-compatible adapters and sample-specific barcodes were added. TapeStation and Qubit were used to check library quality and concentration, and approximately 5.5 ng of each library went into the pool. Sequencing of pooled libraries was carried out on an Illumina HiSeq2500 single-index Rapid Run using 2 x 100 bp reads and custom sequencing primers. The paper's processing steps were these. UMI-based consensus assembly with MiGEC version 1.2.6 was used to correct PCR and sequencing errors. MiXCR version 2.1.1 was used to carry out V(D)J alignment, clonotype assembly and CDR3 extraction. Normalisation of gene usage, clonotype sharing and MAIT/NKT TCR abundance was achieved by analysing the top 1000, 10 000 and 20 000 clonotypes per sample. After downsampling to 27 000 UMIs, diversity was calculated as the inverse Simpson index using the vegan R package. Paired Mann-Whitney U tests were applied to discordant twin pairs, and Benjamini-Hochberg correction was used for multiple testing. Following TCRdb reprocessing, every CDR3 protein sequence forms one entry, and DNA is not provided. The V and J calls were not made by the authors but by TCRdb's processing. This sample's table contains approximately 200,000 distinct CDR3 sequences. The top ten clones comprise less than 9% of the sample.

From each donor, a roughly 2.7 ml peripheral blood sample was collected into PAXgene tubes and kept at -80 degrees C. Without T cell sorting, total RNA was isolated from whole blood using the PAXgene blood miRNA kit on an automated QIAcube. Deep TCRalpha and TCRbeta repertoire profiling with unique molecular barcoding was performed on peripheral blood of monozygotic twin pairs concordant or discordant for inflammatory bowel disease. For every twin pair, smoking habits were documented, and each individual was categorised as a current, former or never smoker. The sample is drawn from a study of monozygotic twins with inflammatory bowel disease (dated by TCRdb to between 2018 and 2020). Notes on the research overall: A total of approximately 30 monozygotic twin pairs were included in the full study, comprising nine German pairs (four IBD-concordant, five IBD-discordant) and 19 IBD-discordant Danish pairs. Each individual had, on average, about 151 000 unique TCRalpha sequences and 181 000 unique TCRbeta sequences available for analysis. The search for disease-associated traits relied mainly on comparing IBD patients with their genetically identical healthy co-twins within discordant pairs. Study-wide conclusions, independent of this receptor: The analysis was unable to tell different T cell subtypes apart. No single strong signal or clonotype linked to IBD turned up in the results, so the idea that one exists was not supported. Repertoire similarity did not differ between concordant and discordant twins, possibly due to limited statistical power. IBD patients shared fewer clonotypes with other individuals than healthy twins did, most markedly in patients showing signs of disease activity. Background noise and inter-individual variability may have been introduced into the repertoires by the differing immunosuppressive treatments among patients. IBD patients had lower TCRbeta repertoire diversity, measured by the inverse Simpson index, than their healthy co-twins.

From the cysteine up to the phenylalanine, the CDR3 has a length of 11 residues. The DNA is not on file. The germline V gene yields SNHLY for CDR1 and FYNNEI for CDR2. The clonotype originates from a human donor with ulcerative colitis or Crohn's disease, or a healthy co-twin of an affected twin (not recorded which). Sequences were obtained from blood. This chain is built from TRBV2 and TRBJ2-7. The CDR3 reads CASSVFTEQYF.